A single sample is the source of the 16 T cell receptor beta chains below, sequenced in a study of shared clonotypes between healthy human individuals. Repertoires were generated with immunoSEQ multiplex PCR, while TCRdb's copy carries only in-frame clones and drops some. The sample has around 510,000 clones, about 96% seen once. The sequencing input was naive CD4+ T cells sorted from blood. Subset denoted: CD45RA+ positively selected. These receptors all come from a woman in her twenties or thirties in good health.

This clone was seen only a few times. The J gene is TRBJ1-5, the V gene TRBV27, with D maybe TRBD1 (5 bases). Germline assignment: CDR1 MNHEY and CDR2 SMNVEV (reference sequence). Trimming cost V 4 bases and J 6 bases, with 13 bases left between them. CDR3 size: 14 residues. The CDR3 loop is CASSSDTTGQPQHF. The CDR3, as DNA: TGTGCCAGCAGTTCGGACACAACAGGTCAGCCCCAGCATTTT.

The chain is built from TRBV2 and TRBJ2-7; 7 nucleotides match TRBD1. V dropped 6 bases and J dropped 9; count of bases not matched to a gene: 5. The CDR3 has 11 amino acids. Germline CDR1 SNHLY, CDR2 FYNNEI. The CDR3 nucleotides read TGTGCCAGCAGAACAGGGGTGGCGCAGTACTTC. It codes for CASRTGVAQYF.

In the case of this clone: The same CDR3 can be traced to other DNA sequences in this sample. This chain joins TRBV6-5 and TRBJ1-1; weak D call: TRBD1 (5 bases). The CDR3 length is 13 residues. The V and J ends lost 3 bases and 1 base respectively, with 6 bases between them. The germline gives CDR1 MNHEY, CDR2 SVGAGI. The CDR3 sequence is CASSYDRNTEAFF. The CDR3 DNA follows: TGTGCCAGCAGTTATGACAGGAACACTGAAGCTTTCTTT.

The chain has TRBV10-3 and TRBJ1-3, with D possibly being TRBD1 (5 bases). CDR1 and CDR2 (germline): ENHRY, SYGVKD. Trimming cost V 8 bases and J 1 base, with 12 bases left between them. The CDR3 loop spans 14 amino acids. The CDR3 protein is CAIGLGVSGNTIYF. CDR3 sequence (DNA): TGTGCCATCGGCCTAGGGGTTTCTGGAAACACCATATATTTT.

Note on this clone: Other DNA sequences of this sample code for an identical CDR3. The CDR3 sequence is CASSTQGDTEAFF. CDR3 coding DNA: TGCGCCAGCAGCACCCAGGGAGACACTGAAGCTTTCTTT. V usage is TRBV5-1 and J usage is TRBJ1-1, with D possibly matching TRBD1 (5 bases). The CDR3 consists of 13 residues. CDR1 is SGHRS and CDR2 is YFSETQ in the germline V gene. V gave up 4 bases and J gave up 3 bases, with 10 bases separating them.

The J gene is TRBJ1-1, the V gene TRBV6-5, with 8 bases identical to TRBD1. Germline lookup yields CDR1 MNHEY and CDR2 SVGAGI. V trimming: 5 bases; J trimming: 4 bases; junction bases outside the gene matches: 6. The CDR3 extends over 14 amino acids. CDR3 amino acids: CASSADRGSTEAFF. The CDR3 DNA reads TGTGCCAGCAGTGCCGACAGGGGTAGCACTGAAGCTTTCTTT.

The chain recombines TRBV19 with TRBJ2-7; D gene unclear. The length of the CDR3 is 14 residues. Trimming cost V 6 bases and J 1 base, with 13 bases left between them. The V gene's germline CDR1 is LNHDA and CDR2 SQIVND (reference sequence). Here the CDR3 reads CASSPRLGSYEQYF. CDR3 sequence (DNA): TGTGCCAGTAGCCCCCGCTTAGGGTCCTACGAGCAGTACTTC.

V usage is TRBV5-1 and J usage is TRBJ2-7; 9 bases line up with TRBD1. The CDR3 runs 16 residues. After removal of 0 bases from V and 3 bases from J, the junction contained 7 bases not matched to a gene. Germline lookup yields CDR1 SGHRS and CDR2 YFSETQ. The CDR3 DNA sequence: TGCGCCAGCAGCTTGGCCAGGGGACAGGGCTTCTACGAGCAGTACTTC. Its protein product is CASSLARGQGFYEQYF.

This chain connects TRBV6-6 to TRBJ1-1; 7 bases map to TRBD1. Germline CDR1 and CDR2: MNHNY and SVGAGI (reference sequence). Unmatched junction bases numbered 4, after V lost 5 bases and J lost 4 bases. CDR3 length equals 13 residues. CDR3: CASSDRVSTEAFF. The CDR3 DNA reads TGTGCCAGCAGTGACAGGGTAAGCACTGAAGCTTTCTTT.

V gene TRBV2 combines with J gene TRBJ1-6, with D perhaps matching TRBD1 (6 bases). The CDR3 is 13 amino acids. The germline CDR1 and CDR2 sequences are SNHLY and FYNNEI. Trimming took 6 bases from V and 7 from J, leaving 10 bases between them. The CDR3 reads CASRRQENSPLHF. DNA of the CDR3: TGTGCCAGCAGAAGACAGGAAAATTCACCCCTCCACTTT.

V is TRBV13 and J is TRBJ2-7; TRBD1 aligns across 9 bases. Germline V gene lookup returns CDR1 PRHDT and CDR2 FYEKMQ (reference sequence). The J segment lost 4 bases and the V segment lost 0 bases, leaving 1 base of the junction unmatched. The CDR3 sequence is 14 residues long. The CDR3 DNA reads TGTGCCAGCAGCTTAGGGGACAGGGGTTACGAGCAGTACTTC. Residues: CASSLGDRGYEQYF. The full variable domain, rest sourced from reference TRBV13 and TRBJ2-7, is AAGVIQSPRHLIKEKRETATLKCYPIPRHDTVYWYQQGPGQDPQFLISFYEKMQSDKGSIPDRFSAQQFSDYHSELNMSSLELGDSALYFCASSLGDRGYEQYFGPGTRLTVT.

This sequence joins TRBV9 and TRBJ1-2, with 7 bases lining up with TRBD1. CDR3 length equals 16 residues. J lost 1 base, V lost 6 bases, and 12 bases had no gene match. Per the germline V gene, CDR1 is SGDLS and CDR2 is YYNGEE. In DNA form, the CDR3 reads TGTGCCAGCACCAGAACCGGGACAGCGAATAACTATGGCTACACCTTC. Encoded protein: CASTRTGTANNYGYTF.

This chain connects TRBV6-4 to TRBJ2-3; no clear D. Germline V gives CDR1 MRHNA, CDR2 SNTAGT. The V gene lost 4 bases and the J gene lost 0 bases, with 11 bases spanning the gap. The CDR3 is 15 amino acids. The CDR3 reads CASSAGGYSTDTQYF. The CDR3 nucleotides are TGTGCCAGCAGTGCGGGCGGATATAGCACAGATACGCAGTATTTT.

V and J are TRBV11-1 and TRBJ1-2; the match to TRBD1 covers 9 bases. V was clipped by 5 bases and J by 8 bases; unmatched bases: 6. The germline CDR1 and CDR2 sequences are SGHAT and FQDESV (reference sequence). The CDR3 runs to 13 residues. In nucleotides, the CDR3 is TGTGCCAGCAGCCTGGGGACAGGGCACGGCTACACCTTC. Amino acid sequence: CASSLGTGHGYTF.

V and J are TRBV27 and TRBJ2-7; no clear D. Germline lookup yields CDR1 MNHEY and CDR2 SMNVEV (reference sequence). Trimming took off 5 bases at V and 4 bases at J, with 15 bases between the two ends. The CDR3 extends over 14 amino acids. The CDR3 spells CASSPGRFWYEQYF. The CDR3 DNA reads TGTGCCAGCAGTCCCGGCCGGTTTTGGTACGAGCAGTACTTC.

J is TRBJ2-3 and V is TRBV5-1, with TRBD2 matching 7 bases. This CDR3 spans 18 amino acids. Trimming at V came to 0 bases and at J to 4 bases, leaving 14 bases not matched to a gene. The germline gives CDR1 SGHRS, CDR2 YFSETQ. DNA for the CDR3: TGCGCCAGCAGCTTGGCCCGACGGGGGGTTAGTGGTTCAGATACGCAGTATTTT. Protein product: CASSLARRGVSGSDTQYF.